This entry is about one TCR beta chain. Its target is unknown. Produced via immunoSEQ multiplex PCR; TCRdb's table is partial and in-frame only. Of fewer than 40,000 clones in the sample, around 90% were seen once. The data stem from a study of T cell responses to AZD1222 COVID-19 vaccine. Study results and caveats: Researchers took repertoire samples only after the peak T cell response had come. Breadth and depth of Spike-specific TCRs rose after two AZD1222 doses. Spike-wide coverage was observed for vaccine-associated CD4 TCRs, with dominant responses at 160-218 and 743-854. Clonal diversity may have been underestimated, and the donors were mostly white British, with more females than males.

CDR3 length: 11 amino acids. V was shortened by 5 bases and J by 8 bases, with 9 bases between the two germline ends. The germline CDR1 and CDR2 sequences are MDHEN and SYDVKM. The receptor comes from an adult who received the MenACWY meningococcal vaccine as a control. The rearrangement uses TRBV28 and TRBJ1-2; TRBD1 is a possible D gene (6 bases). The sequencing here drew on peripheral blood, taken 28 days after the second dose of the MenACWY control vaccine. The CDR3 is CASSLGQGYTF. For the CDR3, the DNA is TGTGCCAGCAGTCTAGGACAGGGCTACACCTTC.